This T cell receptor beta chain was captured in a study of CD8 T cells in ankylosing spondylitis. TCRdb processed the 5' RACE reads anew with MiXCR; each CDR3 protein has one entry. The data contain some 340,000 distinct CDR3 sequences, about 15% of them seen just once; the ten biggest clones take up less than 1.1%. General study points: The study looked at matched synovial fluid samples from ankylosing spondylitis patients. Disease-linked clones were reported to be significantly enriched there. In synovial fluid and blood from reactive arthritis, some motif variants were previously reported.

The length of the CDR3 is 12 residues. V lost 5 bases to trimming and J lost 5 bases; unmatched junction nucleotides: 2. In germline, CDR1 is SGHTA, CDR2 FQGNSA. To note about this clonotype: Its antigen is not identified.

The chain uses TRBV7-2 and TRBJ2-5, with TRBD1 identical over 7 bases. The sequence derives from a male donor with ankylosing spondylitis or in good health (not recorded which). The specimen was blood, either unsorted or a sorted T cell fraction (not recorded which). The CDR3 sequence is CASSTGVETQYF. CDR3 DNA: TGTGCCAGCAGCACAGGGGTGGAGACCCAGTACTTC.